Shown below are 15 T cell receptor beta chains from a single sample sequenced in a study of blood T cell repertoires in COVID-19. The assay was immunoSEQ multiplex PCR, and TCRdb's table has in-frame clones only and misses some. The table lists approximately 120,000 clones, approximately 82% of them singletons. The source material was peripheral blood. Receptors were obtained from a man older than 75 with active or convalescent COVID-19.

The genes are TRBV18 and TRBJ1-2; 9 bases agree with TRBD1. V was clipped by 2 bases and J by 9 bases; unmatched bases: 10. The CDR3 spans 15 residues. Per germline, CDR1 KGHSH and CDR2 LQKENI. CDR3 in amino acids: CASSPESGQGRSYTF. The CDR3 DNA follows: TGTGCCAGCTCACCAGAATCGGGACAGGGAAGGAGCTACACCTTC.

The CDR3 DNA reads as TGCGCCAGCAGTACCGGGACAGTGGGATCTCGCGAGCAGTACTTC. Translated: CASSTGTVGSREQYF. The chain links TRBV4-1 to TRBJ2-7, with TRBD1 matching over 7 bases. The germline gives CDR1 MGHRA, CDR2 YSYEKL. V lost 6 bases and J lost 6; bases outside the gene matches: 14. The CDR3 covers 15 residues.

The V and J genes are TRBV6-6 and TRBJ1-1; 10 nucleotides agree with TRBD1. This CDR3 has 14 residues. The germline gives CDR1 MNHNY, CDR2 SVGAGI (reference sequence). V shed 7 bases and J 10 bases; nucleotides not matched to a gene: 12. CDR3 sequence: CASTLPGQGGRAFF. As DNA, the CDR3 is TGTGCCAGCACCCTCCCCGGACAGGGGGGAAGAGCTTTCTTT.

The chain couples TRBV24-1 to TRBJ1-4; 11 bases align to TRBD1. Germline trimming cut 3 bases from V and 7 bases from J; bases unmatched to any gene: 3. CDR3 size: 15 residues. The V gene's germline CDR1 is KGHDR and CDR2 SFDVKD. The CDR3 nucleotides read TGTGCCACCAGTGATCCCGGGACAGGGGGTGAAAAACTGTTTTTT. Translated: CATSDPGTGGEKLFF.

This chain joins TRBV23-1 and TRBJ1-5; 8 nucleotides agree with TRBD1. TRBV23-1 is known as an ORF, though its function is uncertain. The CDR3 spans 16 residues. Unmatched junction bases numbered 6, after V lost 3 bases and J lost 2 bases. In nucleotides, the CDR3 is TGCGCCAGCAGTCATCCGAGACAGGGGTGCAATCAGCCCCAGCATTTT. This sequence encodes CASSHPRQGCNQPQHF.

The V call is TRBV7-2, the J call TRBJ2-5; possible D gene TRBD1, 5 bases. The germline gives CDR1 SGHTA, CDR2 FQGNSA. Trimming pared 2 bases from V and 1 base from J, leaving 11 bases between. The CDR3 runs 15 residues. The chain's CDR3 is CASSLWGSPQETQYF. In DNA form, the CDR3 reads TGTGCCAGCAGCTTATGGGGCTCCCCCCAAGAGACCCAGTACTTC.

This clone was seen just once. The V gene is TRBV27, the J gene TRBJ1-5; the D gene is possibly TRBD1 (6 bases). V lost 6 bases to trimming and J lost 0 bases, with 12 bases between them. The CDR3 totals 15 residues. CDR1 is MNHEY and CDR2 is SMNVEV in the germline V gene (reference sequence). The CDR3 DNA sequence: TGTGCCAGCAGAATTAACAGGGATAGCAATCAGCCCCAGCATTTT. It specifies CASRINRDSNQPQHF.

The chain is built from TRBV5-4 and TRBJ2-5; TRBD2 is a possible D gene (6 bases). Trimming left V 4 bases short and J 3 bases short, with 16 bases between. CDR1 and CDR2 (germline): SGHNT, YYREEE (reference sequence). The CDR3 runs 15 residues. CDR3 protein: CASSMRVGGEETQYF. The CDR3 nucleotides read TGTGCCAGCAGCATGCGTGTGGGCGGGGAAGAGACCCAGTACTTC.

Turning to this clone: In the same sample, other DNA sequences code for this CDR3. The J gene is TRBJ2-4, the V gene TRBV11-2; D is possibly TRBD1 (6 bases). V was cut by 5 bases and J by 0 bases, with 8 bases left in between. Per the germline V gene, CDR1 is SGHAT and CDR2 is FQNNGV. The CDR3 length is 14 residues. CDR3 DNA: TGTGCCAGCAGCGCAGGGGTAGCCAAAAACATTCAGTACTTC. Translated: CASSAGVAKNIQYF.

The chain employs TRBV2 and TRBJ2-5; D gene unclear. Trimming pared 7 bases from V and 5 bases from J, leaving 8 bases between. The V gene's germline CDR1 is SNHLY and CDR2 FYNNEI. There are 11 residues in the CDR3. In nucleotides, the CDR3 is TGTGCCAGCATCTTGGAGGAGACCCAGTACTTC. Encoded protein: CASILEETQYF.

CDR3 amino acids: CASSLSVGLTPSGANVLTF. CDR3 DNA sequence: TGTGCCAGCAGTTTAAGTGTAGGACTCACCCCCTCTGGGGCCAACGTCCTGACTTTC. The rearrangement uses TRBV27 and TRBJ2-6, with D possibly matching TRBD2 (5 bases). The V end lost 2 bases, the J end lost 0 bases, and 17 bases lay between the germline ends. This CDR3 comprises 19 residues. CDR1 is MNHEY, CDR2 SMNVEV, per germline (reference sequence).

The chain has TRBV15 and TRBJ1-3; D call uncertain. The CDR3 has 15 amino acids. Germline CDR1 reads LNHNV; CDR2 reads YYDKDF (reference sequence). Trimming took 0 bases from V and 3 from J, leaving 9 bases between them. The CDR3 coding sequence is TGTGCCACCAGCAGAGATTCGGTATATGGAAACACCATATATTTT. Translation: CATSRDSVYGNTIYF.

The chain links TRBV27 to TRBJ2-3, with D possibly TRBD1 on 6 matching bases. The CDR3 runs to 14 residues. Between the trimmed V and J ends, which lost 4 bases and 8 bases, there was a span of 16 bases. Germline CDR1 reads MNHEY; CDR2 reads SMNVEV (reference sequence). CDR3 residues: CASSSDSVGVTQYF. CDR3 nucleotides: TGTGCCAGCAGTTCGGACAGTGTGGGTGTTACGCAGTATTTT.

V is TRBV20-1 and J is TRBJ1-2; TRBD1 matches at 7 bases. CDR3 length: 11 amino acids. The germline V gene has CDR1 DFQATT and CDR2 SNEGSKA (reference sequence). J gave up 8 bases and V 4 bases, and 4 bases lay outside the gene matches. DNA of the CDR3: TGCAGTGCTACCAGGGGGGAAGGCTACACCTTC. Translating gives CSATRGEGYTF.

The chain links TRBV7-8 to TRBJ1-6; weak D call: TRBD1 (5 bases). Germline V gives CDR1 SGHVS, CDR2 FQNEAQ. The CDR3 is made up of 15 amino acids. V gave up 5 bases and J gave up 9 bases, with 17 bases separating them. CDR3 in amino acids: CASSPMGGKTSPLHF. The CDR3 region has the DNA TGTGCCAGCAGCCCAATGGGGGGGAAGACTTCACCCCTCCACTTT.